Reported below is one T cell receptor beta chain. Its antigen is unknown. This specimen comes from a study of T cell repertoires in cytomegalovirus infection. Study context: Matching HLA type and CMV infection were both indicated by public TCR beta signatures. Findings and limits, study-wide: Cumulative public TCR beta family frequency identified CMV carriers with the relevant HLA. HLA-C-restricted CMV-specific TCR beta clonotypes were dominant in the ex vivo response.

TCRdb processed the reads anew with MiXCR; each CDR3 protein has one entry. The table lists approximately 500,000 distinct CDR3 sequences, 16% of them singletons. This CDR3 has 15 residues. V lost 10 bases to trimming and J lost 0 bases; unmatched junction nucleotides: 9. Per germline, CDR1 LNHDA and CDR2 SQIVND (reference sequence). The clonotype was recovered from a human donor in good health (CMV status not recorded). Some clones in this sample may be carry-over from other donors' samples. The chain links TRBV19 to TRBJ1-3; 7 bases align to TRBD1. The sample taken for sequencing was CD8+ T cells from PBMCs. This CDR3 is CATRDRFNSGNTIYF. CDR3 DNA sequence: TGTGCCACCAGGGACAGATTCAACTCTGGAAACACCATATATTTT.